The rows below give T cell receptor beta chains drawn from one sample of a study of cytomegalovirus exposure and HLA in healthy donors. TCRdb keeps only in-frame clones here, not all; method: immunoSEQ multiplex PCR. The repertoire holds about 170,000 clones, with around 84% as singletons. The sample was PBMCs. The source is a man aged 25 to 45 in good health and CMV-seropositive. CDR3s include the opening cysteine and the closing phenylalanine or tryptophan. D genes are given only for firm matches. Where a row states a size, it is once, few, many or the class of an expanded clone; other rows omit it.

j_call | clone_size | d_call | v_call | cdr3_length | cdr3_nt | cdr3_aa
TRBJ2-2 | NA | TRBD2 | TRBV2 | 16 | TGTGCCAGCAGTGGGACTAGCGGATCCTTCACCGGGGAGCTGTTTTTT | CASSGTSGSFTGELFF
TRBJ2-1 | NA | TRBD1 | TRBV27 | 15 | TGTGCCAGCAGTCAACAGGGGGCTTACCACAATGAGCAGTTCTTC | CASSQQGAYHNEQFF
TRBJ2-2 | NA | TRBD2 | TRBV5-1 | 16 | TGCGCCAGCAGCTTACTAGCGGGGGCGAACACCGGGGAGCTGTTTTTT | CASSLLAGANTGELFF
TRBJ2-2 | NA | NA | TRBV5-4 | 16 | TGTGCCAGCAGCTTGGTGGGGGGGCGCTTGACCGGGGAGCTGTTTTTT | CASSLVGGRLTGELFF
TRBJ1-2 | NA | NA | TRBV7-9 | 14 | TGTGCCAGCAGCTTAGGGGGCCGAATAAATTCCTACACCTTC | CASSLGGRINSYTF
TRBJ2-7 | NA | TRBD2 | TRBV10-3 | 17 | TGTGCCATCAGCAGAACTTCGACTAGCGGGAGTAGTTACGAGCAGTACTTC | CAISRTSTSGSSYEQYF
TRBJ2-1 | NA | TRBD2 | TRBV11-3 | 18 | TGTGCCAGCAGCTCGACTAGCGGGAGCCTGGTCCCCTACAATGAGCAGTTCTTC | CASSSTSGSLVPYNEQFF
TRBJ1-5 | NA | NA | TRBV11-2 | 14 | TGTGCCAGCAGCTTAGGGGGAGGGGGACAGCCCCAGCATTTT | CASSLGGGGQPQHF
TRBJ1-1 | NA | NA | TRBV7-9 | 14 | TGTTCCAGCAGCTTAGCAACAGCCGGCACTGAAGCTTTCTTT | CSSSLATAGTEAFF
TRBJ1-1 | NA | TRBD1 | TRBV13 | 16 | TGTGCCAGCAGCCCTCGCCGTCGACAGGGCGAAACTGAAGCTTTCTTT | CASSPRRRQGETEAFF
TRBJ1-2 | NA | NA | TRBV19 | 15 | TGTGCCAGTAGTGTTTCCAGGGGTTTTAACTATGGCTACACCTTC | CASSVSRGFNYGYTF
TRBJ1-2 | NA | NA | TRBV6-6 | 14 | TGTGCCAGCAGTTATGGAGAGGGGGTCTATGGCTACACCTTC | CASSYGEGVYGYTF
TRBJ1-2 | NA | TRBD1 | TRBV25-1 | 16 | TGTGCCAGCAGCCGGGACAGGGGTTTGGTAGGCTATGGCTACACCTTC | CASSRDRGLVGYGYTF
TRBJ2-5 | NA | TRBD2 | TRBV5-4 | 16 | TGTGCCAGCAGCTTCTTTGGACGGGGGGGGCAAGAGACCCAGTACTTC | CASSFFGRGGQETQYF
TRBJ1-2 | NA | NA | TRBV5-5 | 13 | TGTGCCAGCAGCTTGACCTTGACGGGGAACTACACCTTC | CASSLTLTGNYTF
TRBJ1-1 | NA | NA | TRBV2 | 14 | TGTGCCAGCCTAGCGGGACTGGGGAACACTGAAGCTTTCTTT | CASLAGLGNTEAFF
TRBJ1-3 | NA | NA | TRBV18 | 15 | TGTGCCAGCTCACCAGGGGGCCGACCTGGAAACACCATATATTTT | CASSPGGRPGNTIYF
TRBJ2-1 | NA | NA | TRBV11-3 | 13 | TGTGCCAGCAGCTTAGAGACTAGGAATGAGCAGTTCTTC | CASSLETRNEQFF
TRBJ1-4 | NA | NA | TRBV18 | 15 | TGTGCCAGCTCACCACCGGGAGGGTCCCTTGAAAGACTGTTTTTT | CASSPPGGSLERLFF
TRBJ2-5 | NA | NA | TRBV7-2 | 13 | TGTGCCAGCAGCGCGCTCCGCGTAGAGACCCAGTACTTC | CASSALRVETQYF
TRBJ2-1 | NA | NA | TRBV19 | 14 | TGTGCCAGTAGTATAGGGAGGTCCGGCAATGAGCAGTTCTTC | CASSIGRSGNEQFF
TRBJ2-2 | NA | NA | TRBV25-1 | 15 | TGTGCCAGCAGTGAATCCACTAGTCGGACCGGGGAGCTGTTTTTT | CASSESTSRTGELFF
TRBJ2-7 | NA | TRBD1 | TRBV7-2 | 14 | TGTGCCAGCAGCCCTAGGACAGGGGGTTACGAGCAGTACTTC | CASSPRTGGYEQYF
TRBJ1-1 | once | NA | TRBV7-2 | 15 | TGTGCCAGCAGCTTAGTTGCAGGGTACTATCTAGAAGCTTTCTTT | CASSLVAGYYLEAFF
TRBJ2-2 | NA | NA | TRBV28 | 16 | TGTGCCAGCAGTTTGTTTCCGGGATTGGGCACCGGGGAGCTGTTTTTT | CASSLFPGLGTGELFF
TRBJ2-1 | once | TRBD2 | TRBV7-6 | 15 | TGTGCCAGCAGCTTTAATAGCGGGTTTTTGAATGAGCAGTTCTTC | CASSFNSGFLNEQFF
TRBJ2-3 | once | NA | TRBV7-2 | 16 | TGTGCCAGCAGCTTATCGCCGGGAGCCTCCACAGATACGCAGTATTTT | CASSLSPGASTDTQYF
TRBJ2-3 | NA | NA | TRBV18 | 14 | TGTGCCAGCTCACCATACGGGGATACAGATACGCAGTATTTT | CASSPYGDTDTQYF
TRBJ1-6 | NA | TRBD1 | TRBV19 | 14 | TGTGCCAGTAGTCCGGGACAGCGGAATTCACCCCTCCACTTT | CASSPGQRNSPLHF
TRBJ2-7 | once | TRBD1 | TRBV2 | 13 | TGTGCCAGCAGCCGGGACAGCTCCTACGAGCAGTACTTC | CASSRDSSYEQYF
TRBJ2-2 | NA | TRBD2 | TRBV29-1 | 13 | TGCAGCGTTGTTCGGGGAGGGTCCGGGGAGCTGTTTTTT | CSVVRGGSGELFF
TRBJ1-5 | medium-sized | NA | TRBV6-1 | 15 | TGTGCCAGCAGTGATCTCGGGGACGGGAGTCAGCCCCAGCATTTT | CASSDLGDGSQPQHF
TRBJ2-6 | NA | TRBD1 | TRBV19 | 18 | TGTGCCAGTAGTATTGTGGACAGGGGGGGAACTGGGGCCAACGTCCTGACTTTC | CASSIVDRGGTGANVLTF
TRBJ2-1 | NA | TRBD1 | TRBV10-3 | 17 | TGTGCCATCAGTGGACAAATTGGACAGGGGGTGTACAATGAGCAGTTCTTC | CAISGQIGQGVYNEQFF
TRBJ1-3 | NA | TRBD1 | TRBV2 | 19 | TGTGCCAGCAGTGAAAGGGGGTCCGGGACAGGCATATTTGGAAACACCATATATTTT | CASSERGSGTGIFGNTIYF
TRBJ2-1 | NA | NA | TRBV19 | 16 | TGTGCCAGTACCATGGGGGCAGGGATGACCGGAAGTGAGCAGTTCTTC | CASTMGAGMTGSEQFF
TRBJ1-5 | NA | NA | TRBV21-1 | 19 | TGTGCCAGCAGCAATTCGGTAGGGACAGGGTATGGGAGCAATCAGCCCCAGCATTTT | CASSNSVGTGYGSNQPQHF
TRBJ2-4 | NA | NA | TRBV4-1 | 17 | TGCGCCACCCAGCCGGGCAATAGCGGTGATGCCAAAAACATTCGGTACTTC | CATQPGNSGDAKNIRYF
TRBJ1-2 | NA | NA | TRBV19 | 12 | TGTGCCAGTAGTACGGAAGGAGATGGCTACACCTTC | CASSTEGDGYTF
TRBJ2-5 | NA | TRBD1 | TRBV7-6 | 14 | TGTGCCAGCAGCTCCGGGACAGCTCAAGAGACCCAGTACTTC | CASSSGTAQETQYF
TRBJ1-1 | NA | NA | TRBV18 | 15 | TGTGCCAGCTCACCGAGAAGGGGTGAGAACACTGAAGCTTTCTTT | CASSPRRGENTEAFF
TRBJ1-4 | NA | NA | TRBV27 | 15 | TGTGCCAGCAGTCCTTACAGCACAACTAATGAAAAACTGTTTTTT | CASSPYSTTNEKLFF
TRBJ2-1 | NA | TRBD2 | TRBV27 | 16 | TGTGCCAGCAGTTTCATACTAGCGGGAGGGAGCAATGAGCAGTTCTTC | CASSFILAGGSNEQFF
TRBJ2-3 | NA | NA | TRBV5-1 | 13 | TGCGCCACTTCGGCGGGATACACAGATACGCAGTATTTT | CATSAGYTDTQYF
TRBJ2-1 | NA | NA | TRBV7-9 | 18 | TGTTCCGGGGATTGGTCTTGGGGAATAGCGAACATCCGCAATGAGCAGTTCTTC | CSGDWSWGIANIRNEQFF
TRBJ1-2 | NA | TRBD1 | TRBV27 | 13 | TGTGCCAGCAGTTCGGACAGGGTAGGAGGCTACACCTTC | CASSSDRVGGYTF
TRBJ2-2 | NA | TRBD1 | TRBV18 | 14 | TGTGCCAGCTCACTCGACAGGGGCGCCGGGGAGCTGTTTTTT | CASSLDRGAGELFF
TRBJ1-2 | NA | TRBD1 | TRBV7-2 | 14 | TGTGCCAGTAGGGGGCCTGCTACTAACTATGGCTACACCTTC | CASRGPATNYGYTF
TRBJ1-2 | NA | NA | TRBV6-5 | 15 | TGTGCCAGCAGTTTGGACAGACAACATATATATGGCTACACCTTC | CASSLDRQHIYGYTF
TRBJ2-3 | NA | TRBD2 | TRBV10-1 | 15 | TGCGCCAGCAGTGCCGGGACTAGTTCACAGGATACGCAGTATTTT | CASSAGTSSQDTQYF
TRBJ2-4 | NA | TRBD1 | TRBV5-4 | 18 | TGTGCCAGCAGTCTTAAAACAGGGGGCGGGGGAGCCAAAAACATTCAGTACTTC | CASSLKTGGGGAKNIQYF
TRBJ2-1 | NA | NA | TRBV4-2 | 17 | TGTGCCAGCAGCCAAGATCAGTACACCACCGCTTACAATGAGCAGTTCTTC | CASSQDQYTTAYNEQFF
TRBJ1-1 | few | TRBD1 | TRBV10-2 | 15 | TGCGCCAGCAGTGAAGGGGACAGGAGAAACACTGAAGCTTTCTTT | CASSEGDRRNTEAFF
TRBJ2-7 | NA | NA | TRBV6-5 | 13 | TGTGCCAGCAGGGGGGACACCTTCTACGAGCAGTACTTC | CASRGDTFYEQYF
TRBJ2-1 | NA | NA | TRBV11-3 | 16 | TGTGCCAGCGGCCTTCGCGGGACCCCGGTATCGAATGAGCAGTTCTTC | CASGLRGTPVSNEQFF
TRBJ1-2 | NA | TRBD1 | TRBV4-3 | 15 | TGCGCCAGCAGCCCTCAAGGGGGCAGAAAAAATGGCTACACCTTC | CASSPQGGRKNGYTF
TRBJ2-1 | NA | TRBD1 | TRBV7-8 | 15 | TGTGCCAGCAGCTTTCGACAGGGGGCCTACAATGAGCAGTTCTTC | CASSFRQGAYNEQFF
TRBJ2-1 | NA | NA | TRBV5-1 | 16 | TGCGCCAGCAGCCCACAGGGTTGGGGCTCCTACAATGAGCAGTTCTTC | CASSPQGWGSYNEQFF
TRBJ2-3 | NA | NA | TRBV18 | 15 | TGTGCCAGCTCACCACCGGGAGATCACTCGCTTACGCAGTATTTT | CASSPPGDHSLTQYF